The clone carrying this T cell receptor beta chain showed up many times. Its antigen is not known. With iRepertoire HTBI primers and Arm-PCR of CDR3 regions, TCR beta libraries were built. TCRdb reanalysed the multiplex PCR reads using MiXCR and keeps one entry per CDR3 protein. The top ten clones hold approximately 12% of a sample with roughly 420,000 distinct CDR3 sequences, about a sixth of them seen once. Germline CDR1 SEHNR, CDR2 FQNEAQ (reference sequence). V dropped 5 bases and J dropped 1 base, with 18 bases sitting between them. This CDR3 is built from 16 residues. This sample was included in a study of regulatory T cells in long-lasting Graves disease. General observations from the study: Preferential use of TRBV28, TRBJ1-2 and TRBJ2-5 was seen in persistent disease. Among persistent patients, a larger number of public clonotypes were shared (about 2,800) than among newly diagnosed patients (about 970).

The sample's time point: newly diagnosed GD, antithyroid drugs for less than 3 months. The TCR library was prepared using RNA isolated from PBMCs. These same data were also listed under a study on T cells in Graves' hyperthyroidism and ophthalmopathy.

The clonotype was recovered from a woman aged 25 to 39 with Graves disease. The sequencing used peripheral blood mononuclear cells (PBMCs), collected at new diagnosis, from a patient treated with antithyroid drugs. The genes are TRBV7-9 and TRBJ2-7; D remains ambiguous. The CDR3 is CASSMGWASASYEQYF. CDR3 in DNA: TGTGCCAGCAGCATGGGTTGGGCATCCGCATCCTACGAGCAGTACTTC.